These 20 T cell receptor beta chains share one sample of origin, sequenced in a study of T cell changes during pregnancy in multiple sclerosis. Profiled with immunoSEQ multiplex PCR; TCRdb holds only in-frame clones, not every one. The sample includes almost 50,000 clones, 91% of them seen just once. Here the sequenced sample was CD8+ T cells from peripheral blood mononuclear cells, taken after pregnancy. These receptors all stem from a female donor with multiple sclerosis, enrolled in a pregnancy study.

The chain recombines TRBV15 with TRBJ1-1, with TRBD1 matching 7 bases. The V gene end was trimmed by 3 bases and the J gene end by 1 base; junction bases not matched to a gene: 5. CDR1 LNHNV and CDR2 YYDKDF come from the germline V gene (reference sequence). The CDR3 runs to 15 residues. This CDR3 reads CATSRPGQTNTEAFF. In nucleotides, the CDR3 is TGTGCCACCAGCAGGCCGGGACAGACGAACACTGAAGCTTTCTTT.

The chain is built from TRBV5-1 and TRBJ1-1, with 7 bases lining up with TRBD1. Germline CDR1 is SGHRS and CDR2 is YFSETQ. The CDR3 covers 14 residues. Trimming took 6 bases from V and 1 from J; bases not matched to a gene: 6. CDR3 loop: CASTPRGTNTEAFF. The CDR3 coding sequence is TGCGCCAGCACCCCCAGGGGGACGAACACTGAAGCTTTCTTT.

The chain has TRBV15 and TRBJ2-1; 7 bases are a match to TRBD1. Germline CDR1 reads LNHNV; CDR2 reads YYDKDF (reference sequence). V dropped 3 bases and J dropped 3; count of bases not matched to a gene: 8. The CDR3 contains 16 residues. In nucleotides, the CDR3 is TGTGCCACCAGCAGTTTCATGGACAGGCACTACAATGAGCAGTTCTTC. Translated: CATSSFMDRHYNEQFF.

As DNA, the CDR3 is TGCGCCAGCAGCACCCGGGCGGGGGGCGAAGAGACCCAGTACTTC. This sequence encodes CASSTRAGGEETQYF. This chain links TRBV4-1 with TRBJ2-5; TRBD2 matches 8 bases. This CDR3 is 15 amino acids long. CDR1 and CDR2 (germline): MGHRA, YSYEKL. V lost 5 bases, J lost 3 bases, and 8 bases stayed unmatched.

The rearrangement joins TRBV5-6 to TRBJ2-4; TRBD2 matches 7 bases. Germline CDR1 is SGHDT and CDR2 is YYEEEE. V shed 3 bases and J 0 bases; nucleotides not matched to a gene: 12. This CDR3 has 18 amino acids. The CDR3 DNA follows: TGTGCCAGCAGCTCGAAGGGCCGGGACTACCTAGCCAAAAACATTCAGTACTTC. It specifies CASSSKGRDYLAKNIQYF.

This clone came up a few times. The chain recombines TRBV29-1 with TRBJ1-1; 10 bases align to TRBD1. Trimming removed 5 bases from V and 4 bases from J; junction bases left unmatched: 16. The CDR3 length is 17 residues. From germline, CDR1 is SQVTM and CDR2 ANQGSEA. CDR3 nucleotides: TGCAGCGTTTCCGGGACAGGGGAGTTTTTCGTGGGCACTGAAGCTTTCTTT. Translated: CSVSGTGEFFVGTEAFF.

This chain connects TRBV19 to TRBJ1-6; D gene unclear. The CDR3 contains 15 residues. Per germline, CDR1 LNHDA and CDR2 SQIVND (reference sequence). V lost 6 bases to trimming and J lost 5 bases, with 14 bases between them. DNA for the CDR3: TGTGCCAGTAGCACCTGGACTGAGGATAATTCACCCCTCCACTTT. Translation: CASSTWTEDNSPLHF.

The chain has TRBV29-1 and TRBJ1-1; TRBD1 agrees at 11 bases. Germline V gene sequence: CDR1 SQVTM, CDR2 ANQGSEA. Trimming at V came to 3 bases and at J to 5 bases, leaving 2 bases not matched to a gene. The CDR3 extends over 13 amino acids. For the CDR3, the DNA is TGCAGCGTTGAGGGACAGGGGGGGACTGAAGCTTTCTTT. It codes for CSVEGQGGTEAFF.

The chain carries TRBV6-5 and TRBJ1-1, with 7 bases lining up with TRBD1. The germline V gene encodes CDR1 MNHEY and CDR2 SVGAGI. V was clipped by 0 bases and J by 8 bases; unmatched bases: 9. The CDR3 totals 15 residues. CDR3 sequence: CASSYSLGGGEEAFF. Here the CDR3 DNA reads TGTGCCAGCAGTTACTCGTTAGGAGGGGGCGAAGAAGCTTTCTTT.

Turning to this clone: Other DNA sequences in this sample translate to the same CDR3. The CDR3 bases are TGTGCCAGCAGTAGCCTAGGGGGCAATACTGAAGCTTTCTTT. As protein: CASSSLGGNTEAFF. This rearrangement joins TRBV27 to TRBJ1-1; 7 bases match TRBD1. V lost 5 bases to trimming and J lost 5 bases; unmatched junction nucleotides: 8. The germline CDR1 and CDR2 sequences are MNHEY and SMNVEV (reference sequence). The CDR3 contains 14 residues.

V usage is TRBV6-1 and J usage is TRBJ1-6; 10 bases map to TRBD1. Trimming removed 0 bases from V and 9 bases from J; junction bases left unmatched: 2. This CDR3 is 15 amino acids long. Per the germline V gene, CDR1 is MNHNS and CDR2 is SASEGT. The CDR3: CASSEADRGSSPLHF. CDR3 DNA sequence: TGTGCCAGCAGTGAAGCGGACAGGGGGAGTTCACCCCTCCACTTT.

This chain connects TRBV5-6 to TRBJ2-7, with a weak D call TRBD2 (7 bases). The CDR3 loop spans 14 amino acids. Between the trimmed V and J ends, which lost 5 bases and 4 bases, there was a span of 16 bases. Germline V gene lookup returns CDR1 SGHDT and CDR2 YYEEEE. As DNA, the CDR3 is TGTGCCAGCAGAGGGGAGGGGGATTATTACGAGCAGTACTTC. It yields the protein CASRGEGDYYEQYF.

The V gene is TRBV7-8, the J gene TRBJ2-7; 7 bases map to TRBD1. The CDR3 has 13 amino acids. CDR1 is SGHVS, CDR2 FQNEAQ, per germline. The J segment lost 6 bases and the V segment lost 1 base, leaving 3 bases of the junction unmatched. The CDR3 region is CASSLGTGSEQYF. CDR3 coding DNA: TGTGCCAGCAGCTTAGGGACAGGAAGCGAGCAGTACTTC.

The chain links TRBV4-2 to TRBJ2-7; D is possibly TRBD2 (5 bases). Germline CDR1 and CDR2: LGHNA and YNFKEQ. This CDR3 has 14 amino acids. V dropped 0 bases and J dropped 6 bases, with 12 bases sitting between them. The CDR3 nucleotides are TGTGCCAGCAGCCAAGAACGGGGAAGTCCCGAGCAGTACTTC. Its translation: CASSQERGSPEQYF.

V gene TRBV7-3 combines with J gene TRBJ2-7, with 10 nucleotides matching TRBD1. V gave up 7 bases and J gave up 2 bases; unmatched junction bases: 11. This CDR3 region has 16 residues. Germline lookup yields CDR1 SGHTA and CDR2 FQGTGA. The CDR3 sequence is CASKTGGQYGPYEQYF. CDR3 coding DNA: TGTGCCAGCAAGACAGGGGGCCAATACGGGCCCTACGAGCAGTACTTC.

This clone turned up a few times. CDR3 nucleotide sequence: TGTGCCAGCGGGCCTCGGTGGGAGACCCAGTACTTC. Protein: CASGPRWETQYF. The chain carries TRBV6-6 and TRBJ2-5; the D is unclear. V was clipped by 8 bases and J by 5 bases, with 12 bases between them. From germline, CDR1 is MNHNY and CDR2 SVGAGI (reference sequence). This CDR3 spans 12 amino acids.

CDR3 protein: CASSLGSGGQETQYF. The CDR3, as DNA: TGTGCCAGCAGCTTAGGAAGCGGGGGGCAAGAGACCCAGTACTTC. The chain joins TRBV7-6 to TRBJ2-5; 9 nucleotides agree with TRBD2. The CDR3 is 15 residues long. The germline gives CDR1 SGHVS, CDR2 FNYEAQ. V trimming: 1 base; J trimming: 2 bases; junction bases outside the gene matches: 2.

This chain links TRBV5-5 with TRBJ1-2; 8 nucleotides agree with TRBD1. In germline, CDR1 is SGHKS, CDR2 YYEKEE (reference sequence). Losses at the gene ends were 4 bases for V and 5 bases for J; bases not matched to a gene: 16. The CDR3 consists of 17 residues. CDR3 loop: CASSQDVPGGLRYGYTF. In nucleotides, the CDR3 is TGTGCCAGCAGCCAAGACGTTCCAGGGGGCCTTCGGTATGGCTACACCTTC.

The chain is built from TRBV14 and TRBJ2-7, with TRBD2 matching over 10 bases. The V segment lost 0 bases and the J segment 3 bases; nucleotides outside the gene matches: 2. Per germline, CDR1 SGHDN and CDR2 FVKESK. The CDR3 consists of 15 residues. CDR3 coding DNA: TGTGCCAGCAGCCAAGACGGACTAGCGGACTACGAGCAGTACTTC. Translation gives CASSQDGLADYEQYF.

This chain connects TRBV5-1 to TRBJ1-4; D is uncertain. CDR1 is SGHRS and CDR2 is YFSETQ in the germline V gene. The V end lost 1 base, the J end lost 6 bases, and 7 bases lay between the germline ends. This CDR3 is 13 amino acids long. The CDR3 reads CASSLSGDEKLFF. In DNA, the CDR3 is TGCGCCAGCAGCTTGTCCGGGGATGAAAAACTGTTTTTT.